These 2 T cell receptor beta chains were sequenced from one sample in a study of T cells in Graves' hyperthyroidism and ophthalmopathy. RNA transcripts were the template for amplifying TCR beta CDR3 regions. Initially, a first-round RT-PCR of the TCR CDR3 employed the HTBI primer set. TCRdb itself ran the multiplex PCR reads through MiXCR, one entry per CDR3 protein. The data contain around 350,000 distinct CDR3 sequences, about 14% of them singletons. The material sequenced was blood. The receptors were sampled from a woman aged 25-40 years with Graves' ophthalmopathy.

This clonotype was observed a handful of times. A much bigger clone sits one base away, suggesting this may be a read error. CDR3 protein: CASSFGYQGWGPGNEQFF. The CDR3 DNA sequence: TGTGCCAGCAGTTTCGGTTATCAGGGCTGGGGGCCAGGCAATGAGCAGTTCTTC. The rearrangement joins TRBV12-3 or TRBV12-4 to TRBJ2-1; D may be TRBD1 (6 bases). V gave up 3 bases and J gave up 6 bases, with 24 bases separating them. CDR3 length: 18 amino acids.

This clonotype was counted many times. The V call is TRBV5-6, the J call TRBJ1-1, with 8 bases fitting TRBD1. The length of the CDR3 is 17 residues. Germline V CDR1 and CDR2: SGHDT, YYEEEE. V lost 1 base to trimming and J lost 4 bases; unmatched junction nucleotides: 12. CDR3: CASSLFGQGLWGTEAFF. The CDR3 DNA follows: TGTGCCAGCAGCTTGTTCGGACAGGGATTGTGGGGCACTGAAGCTTTCTTT.